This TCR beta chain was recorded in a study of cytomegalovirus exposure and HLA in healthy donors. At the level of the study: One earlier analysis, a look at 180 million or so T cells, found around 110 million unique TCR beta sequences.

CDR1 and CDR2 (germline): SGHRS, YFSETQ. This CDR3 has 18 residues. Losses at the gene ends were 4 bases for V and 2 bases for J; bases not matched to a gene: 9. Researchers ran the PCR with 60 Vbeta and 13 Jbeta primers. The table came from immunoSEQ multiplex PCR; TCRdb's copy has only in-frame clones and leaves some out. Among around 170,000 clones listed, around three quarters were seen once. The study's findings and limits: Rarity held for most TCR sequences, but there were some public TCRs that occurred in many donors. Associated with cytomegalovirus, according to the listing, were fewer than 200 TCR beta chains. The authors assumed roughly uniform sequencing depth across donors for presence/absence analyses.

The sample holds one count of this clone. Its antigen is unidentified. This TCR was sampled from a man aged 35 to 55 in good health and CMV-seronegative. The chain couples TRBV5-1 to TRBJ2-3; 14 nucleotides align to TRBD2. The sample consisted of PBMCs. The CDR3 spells CASSQGLAGVWDTDTQYF. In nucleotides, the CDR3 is TGCGCCAGCAGCCAGGGACTAGCGGGAGTTTGGGACACAGATACGCAGTATTTT.